This TCR beta chain was retrieved from a study of blood T cell repertoires in COVID-19. Study information: Acute and convalescent COVID-19 specimens originated in the United States, Italy and Spain.

TCRdb's copy holds only in-frame clones and misses some; the assay was immunoSEQ multiplex PCR. Counted here are fewer than 150,000 clones, about 84% occurring once; the ten biggest clones make up 1.6%. Sequenced input: PBMCs or T cells enriched from blood (not recorded which). The receptor's source is a woman aged 18-29 years who had been exposed to COVID-19.

The CDR3 reads CASRPTGNGEQYF. CDR3 DNA sequence: TGTGCCAGCAGACCGACAGGGAACGGCGAGCAGTACTTC. The rearrangement uses TRBV12-3 or TRBV12-4 and TRBJ2-7; 7 bases align to TRBD1. This CDR3 comprises 13 residues. V trimming: 6 bases; J trimming: 6 bases; junction bases outside the gene matches: 8.